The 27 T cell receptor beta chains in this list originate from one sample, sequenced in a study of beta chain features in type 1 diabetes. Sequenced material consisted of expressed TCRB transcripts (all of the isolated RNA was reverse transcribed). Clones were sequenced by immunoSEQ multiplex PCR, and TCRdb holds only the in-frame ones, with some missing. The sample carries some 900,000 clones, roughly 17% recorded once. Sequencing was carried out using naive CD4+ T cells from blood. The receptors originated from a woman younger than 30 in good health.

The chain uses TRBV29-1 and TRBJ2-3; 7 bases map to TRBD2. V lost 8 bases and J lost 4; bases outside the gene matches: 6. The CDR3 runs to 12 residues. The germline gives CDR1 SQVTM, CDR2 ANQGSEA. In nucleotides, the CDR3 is TGCAGCTATGGGGGGGGATCAGATACGCAGTATTTT. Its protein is CSYGGGSDTQYF.

CDR3 bases: TGTGCCAGTAGTATTTCTATGAGTCCCGGCCCGCAGTATTTT. Its translation is CASSISMSPGPQYF. This chain uses TRBV19 with TRBJ2-3; D gene ambiguous. The CDR3 is 14 amino acids. Trimming pared 3 bases from V and 10 bases from J, leaving 17 bases between. CDR1 is LNHDA, CDR2 SQIVND, per germline (reference sequence).

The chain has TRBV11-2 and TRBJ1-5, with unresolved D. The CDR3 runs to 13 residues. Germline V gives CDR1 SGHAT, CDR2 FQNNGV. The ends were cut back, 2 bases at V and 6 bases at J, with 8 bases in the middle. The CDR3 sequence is CASSLNEGQPQHF. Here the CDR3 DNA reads TGTGCCAGCAGCTTAAATGAGGGTCAGCCCCAGCATTTT.

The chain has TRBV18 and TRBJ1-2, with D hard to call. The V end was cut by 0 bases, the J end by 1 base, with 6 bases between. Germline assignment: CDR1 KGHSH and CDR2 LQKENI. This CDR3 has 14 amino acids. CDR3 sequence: CASSPPLVNYGYTF. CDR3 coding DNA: TGTGCCAGCTCACCACCGCTAGTTAACTATGGCTACACCTTC. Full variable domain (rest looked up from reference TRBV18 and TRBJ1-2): NAGVMQNPRHLVRRRGQEARLRCSPMKGHSHVYWYRQLPEEGLKFMVYLQKENIIDESGMPKERFSAEFPKEGPSILRIQQVVRGDSAAYFCASSPPLVNYGYTFGSGTRLTVV.

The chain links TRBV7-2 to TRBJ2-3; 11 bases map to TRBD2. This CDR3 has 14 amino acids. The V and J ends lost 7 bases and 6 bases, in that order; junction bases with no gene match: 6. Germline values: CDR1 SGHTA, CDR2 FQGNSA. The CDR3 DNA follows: TGTGCCAGCAAAATAGCGGGAGGGCTTGATACGCAGTATTTT. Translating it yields CASKIAGGLDTQYF.

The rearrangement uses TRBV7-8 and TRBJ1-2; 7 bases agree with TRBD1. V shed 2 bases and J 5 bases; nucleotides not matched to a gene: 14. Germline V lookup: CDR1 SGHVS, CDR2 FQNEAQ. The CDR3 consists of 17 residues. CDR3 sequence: CASSLSSNRQGGYGYTF. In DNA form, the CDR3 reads TGTGCCAGCAGCTTATCCTCAAACCGACAGGGAGGGTATGGCTACACCTTC.

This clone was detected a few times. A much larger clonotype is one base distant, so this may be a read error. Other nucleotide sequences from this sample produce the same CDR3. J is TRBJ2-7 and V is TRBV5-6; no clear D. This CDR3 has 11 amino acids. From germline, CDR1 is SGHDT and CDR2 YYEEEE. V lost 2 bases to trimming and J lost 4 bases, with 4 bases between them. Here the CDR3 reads CASSLAYEQYF. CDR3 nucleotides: TGTGCCAGCAGCTTAGCGTACGAGCAGTACTTC.

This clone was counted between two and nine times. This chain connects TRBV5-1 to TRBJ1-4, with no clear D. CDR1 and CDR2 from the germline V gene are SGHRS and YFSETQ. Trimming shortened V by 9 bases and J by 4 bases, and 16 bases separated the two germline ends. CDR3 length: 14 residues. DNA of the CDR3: TGCGCCACCAGACCCGACGATTTTAATGAAAAACTGTTTTTT. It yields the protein CATRPDDFNEKLFF.

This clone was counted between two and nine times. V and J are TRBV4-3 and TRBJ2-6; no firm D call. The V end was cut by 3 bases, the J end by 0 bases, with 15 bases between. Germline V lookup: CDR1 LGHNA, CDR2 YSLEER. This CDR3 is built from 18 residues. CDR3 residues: CASSQTGPIISGANVLTF. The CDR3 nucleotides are TGCGCCAGCAGCCAGACGGGTCCTATCATCTCTGGGGCCAACGTCCTGACTTTC.

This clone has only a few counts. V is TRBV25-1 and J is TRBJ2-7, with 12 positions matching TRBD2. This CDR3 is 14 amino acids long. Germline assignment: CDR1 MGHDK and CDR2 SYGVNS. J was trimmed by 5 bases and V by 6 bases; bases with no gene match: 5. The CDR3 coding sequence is TGTGCCAGCAGGACTAGCGGGAGAGGCCACGAGCAGTACTTC. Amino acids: CASRTSGRGHEQYF.

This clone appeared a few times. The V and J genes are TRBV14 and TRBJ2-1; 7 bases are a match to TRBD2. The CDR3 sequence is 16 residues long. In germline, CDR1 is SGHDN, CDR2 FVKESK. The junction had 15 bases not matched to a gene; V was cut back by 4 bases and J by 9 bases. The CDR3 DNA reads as TGTGCCAGCAGCCGACAACCAGCGGGGTTGGGCGGTGAGCAGTTCTTC. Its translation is CASSRQPAGLGGEQFF. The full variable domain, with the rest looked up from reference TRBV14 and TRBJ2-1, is EAGVTQFPSHSVIEKGQTVTLRCDPISGHDNLYWYRRVMGKEIKFLLHFVKESKQDESGMPNNRFLAERTGGTYSTLKVQPAELEDSGVYFCASSRQPAGLGGEQFFGPGTRLTVL.

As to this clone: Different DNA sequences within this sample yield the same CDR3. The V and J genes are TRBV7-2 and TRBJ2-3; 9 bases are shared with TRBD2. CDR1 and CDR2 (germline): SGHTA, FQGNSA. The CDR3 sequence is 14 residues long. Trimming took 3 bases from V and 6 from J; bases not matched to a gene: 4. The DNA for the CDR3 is TGTGCCAGCAGCTTTAGCGGGAGAGCGGATACGCAGTATTTT. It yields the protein CASSFSGRADTQYF. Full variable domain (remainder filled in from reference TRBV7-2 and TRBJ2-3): GAGVSQSPSNKVTEKGKDVELRCDPISGHTALYWYRQSLGQGLEFLIYFQGNSAPDKSGLPSDRFSAERTGGSVSTLTIQRTQQEDSAVYLCASSFSGRADTQYFGPGTRLTVL.

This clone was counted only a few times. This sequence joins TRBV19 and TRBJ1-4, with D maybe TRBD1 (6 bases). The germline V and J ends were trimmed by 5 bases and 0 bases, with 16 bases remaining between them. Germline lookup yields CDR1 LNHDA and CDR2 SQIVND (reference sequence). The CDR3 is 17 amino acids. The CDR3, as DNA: TGTGCCAGTAGTGGGGACACCCGCCGCTCAACTAATGAAAAACTGTTTTTT. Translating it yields CASSGDTRRSTNEKLFF.

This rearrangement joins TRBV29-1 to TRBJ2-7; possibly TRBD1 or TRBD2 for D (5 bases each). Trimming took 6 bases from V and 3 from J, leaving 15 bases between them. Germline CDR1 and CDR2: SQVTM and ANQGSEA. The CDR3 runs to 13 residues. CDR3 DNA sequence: TGCAGCGTGGGGGTGTGGGGCAGCTACGAGCAGTACTTC. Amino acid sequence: CSVGVWGSYEQYF.

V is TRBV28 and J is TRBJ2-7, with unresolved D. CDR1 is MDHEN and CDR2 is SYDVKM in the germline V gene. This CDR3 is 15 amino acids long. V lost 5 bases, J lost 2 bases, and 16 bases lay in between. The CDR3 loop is CASSLRLSPTYEQYF. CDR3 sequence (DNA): TGTGCCAGCAGTCTCCGACTGTCTCCAACCTACGAGCAGTACTTC.

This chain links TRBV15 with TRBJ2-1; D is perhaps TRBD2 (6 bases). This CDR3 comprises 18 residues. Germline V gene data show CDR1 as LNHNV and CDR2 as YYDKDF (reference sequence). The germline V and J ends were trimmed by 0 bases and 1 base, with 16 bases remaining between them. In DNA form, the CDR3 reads TGTGCCACCAGCAGAGATCGATCCCGGGACTTATCCTACAATGAGCAGTTCTTC. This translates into CATSRDRSRDLSYNEQFF.

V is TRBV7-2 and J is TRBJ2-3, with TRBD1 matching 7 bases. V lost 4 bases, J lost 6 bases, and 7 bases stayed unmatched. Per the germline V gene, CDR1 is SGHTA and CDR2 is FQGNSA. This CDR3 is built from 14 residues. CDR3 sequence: CASSSGQPWDTQYF. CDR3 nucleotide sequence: TGTGCCAGCAGCTCGGGACAGCCTTGGGATACGCAGTATTTT.

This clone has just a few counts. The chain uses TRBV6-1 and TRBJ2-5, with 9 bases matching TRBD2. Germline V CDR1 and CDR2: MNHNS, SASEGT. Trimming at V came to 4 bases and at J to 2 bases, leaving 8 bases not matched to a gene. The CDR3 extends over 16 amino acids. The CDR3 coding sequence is TGTGCCAGCAGTGTCCGACTAGCGGAGGCGCAAGAGACCCAGTACTTC. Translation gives CASSVRLAEAQETQYF.

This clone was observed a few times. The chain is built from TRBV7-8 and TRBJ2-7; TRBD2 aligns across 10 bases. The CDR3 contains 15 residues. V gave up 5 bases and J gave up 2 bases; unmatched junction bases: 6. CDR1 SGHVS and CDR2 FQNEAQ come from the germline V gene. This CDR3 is CASSRIAGGTYEQYF. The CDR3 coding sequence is TGTGCCAGCAGCCGGATAGCGGGAGGCACCTACGAGCAGTACTTC.

The CDR3 loop reads CASSSAGASGTDTQYF. The DNA of the CDR3 is TGTGCCAGCAGTTCGGCAGGGGCAAGTGGCACAGATACGCAGTATTTT. The rearrangement joins TRBV28 to TRBJ2-3, with D possibly being TRBD1 (6 bases). This CDR3 contains 16 residues. Trimming took off 4 bases at V and 1 base at J, with 15 bases between the two ends. Per the germline V gene, CDR1 is MDHEN and CDR2 is SYDVKM.

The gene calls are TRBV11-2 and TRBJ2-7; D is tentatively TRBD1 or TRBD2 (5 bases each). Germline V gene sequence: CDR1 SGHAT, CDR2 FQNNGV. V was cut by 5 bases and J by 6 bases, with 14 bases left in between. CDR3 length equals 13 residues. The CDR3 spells CASSPGPGSEQYF. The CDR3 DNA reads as TGTGCCAGCAGCCCCGGGCCAGGGAGCGAGCAGTACTTC. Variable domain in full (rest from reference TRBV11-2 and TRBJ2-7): EAGVAQSPRYKIIEKRQSVAFWCNPISGHATLYWYQQILGQGPKLLIQFQNNGVVDDSQLPKDRFSAERLKGVDSTLKIQPAKLEDSAVYLCASSPGPGSEQYFGPGTRLTVT.

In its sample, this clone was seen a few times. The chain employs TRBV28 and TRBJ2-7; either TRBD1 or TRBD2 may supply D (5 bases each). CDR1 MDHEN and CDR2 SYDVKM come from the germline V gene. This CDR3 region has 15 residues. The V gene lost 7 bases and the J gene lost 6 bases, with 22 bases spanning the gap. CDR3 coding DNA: TGTGCCAGCAATGATGGGGCAGAGGGCCCCCGCGAGCAGTACTTC. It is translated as CASNDGAEGPREQYF.

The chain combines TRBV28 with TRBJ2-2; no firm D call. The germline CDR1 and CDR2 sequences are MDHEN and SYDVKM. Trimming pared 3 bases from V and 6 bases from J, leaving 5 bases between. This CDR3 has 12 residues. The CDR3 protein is CASSFVPGELFF. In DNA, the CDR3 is TGTGCCAGCAGTTTCGTACCCGGGGAGCTGTTTTTT.

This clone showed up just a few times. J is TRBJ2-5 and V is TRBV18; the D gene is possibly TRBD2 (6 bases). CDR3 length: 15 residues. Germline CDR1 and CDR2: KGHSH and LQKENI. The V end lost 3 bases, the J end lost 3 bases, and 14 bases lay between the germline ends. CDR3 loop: CASSPAPTREETQYF. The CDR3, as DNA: TGTGCCAGCTCACCCGCACCGACTAGAGAAGAGACCCAGTACTTC.

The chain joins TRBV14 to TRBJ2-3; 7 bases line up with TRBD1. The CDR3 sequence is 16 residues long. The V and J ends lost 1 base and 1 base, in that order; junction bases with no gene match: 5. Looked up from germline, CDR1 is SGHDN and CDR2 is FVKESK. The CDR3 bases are TGTGCCAGCAGCCAAGTACAGGGGAAAGGCACAGATACGCAGTATTTT. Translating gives CASSQVQGKGTDTQYF.

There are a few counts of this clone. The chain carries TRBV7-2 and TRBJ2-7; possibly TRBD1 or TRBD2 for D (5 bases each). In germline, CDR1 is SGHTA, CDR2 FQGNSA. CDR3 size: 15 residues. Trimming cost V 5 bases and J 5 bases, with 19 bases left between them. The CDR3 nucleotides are TGTGCCAGCAGCCGCCAGTCCGGGGCCAGGGACGAGCAGTACTTC. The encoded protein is CASSRQSGARDEQYF.

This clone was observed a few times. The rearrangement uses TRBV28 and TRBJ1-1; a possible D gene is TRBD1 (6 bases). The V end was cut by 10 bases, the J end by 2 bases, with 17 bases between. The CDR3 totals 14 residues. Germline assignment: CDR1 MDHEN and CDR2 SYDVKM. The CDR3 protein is CATKPQGFNTEAFF. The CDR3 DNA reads TGTGCCACCAAGCCTCAGGGGTTTAACACTGAAGCTTTCTTT.